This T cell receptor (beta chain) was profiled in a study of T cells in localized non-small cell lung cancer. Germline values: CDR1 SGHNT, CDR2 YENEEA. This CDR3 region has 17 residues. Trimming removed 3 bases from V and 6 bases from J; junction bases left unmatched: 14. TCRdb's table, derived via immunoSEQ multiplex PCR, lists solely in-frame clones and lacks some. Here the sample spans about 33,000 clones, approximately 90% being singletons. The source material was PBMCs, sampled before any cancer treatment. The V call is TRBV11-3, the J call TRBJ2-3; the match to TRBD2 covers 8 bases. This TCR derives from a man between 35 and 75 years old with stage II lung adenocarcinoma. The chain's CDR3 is CASSFGSAAGGPDTQYF. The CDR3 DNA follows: TGTGCCAGCAGCTTCGGCTCAGCGGCGGGAGGCCCTGATACGCAGTATTTT.